This T cell receptor (beta chain) was found in a study of CD8 T cells in ankylosing spondylitis. Study-wide results and limits: Apparently characteristic of ankylosing spondylitis blood was a TCR beta motif (roughly eight highly homologous variants).

In TCRdb, the 5' RACE reads were re-called with MiXCR into one record per CDR3 protein. The table shows more than 300,000 distinct CDR3 sequences, with 7.5% to 9% occurring only once. Remarks on this clonotype: No antigen is known for it. One end of the junction is discordant with germline, which a read error may explain.

This clonotype was sampled from a male donor with ankylosing spondylitis. The sample comprised blood, either unsorted or a sorted T cell fraction (not recorded which).

The CDR3 spells CAIRPVASNTGDLFF. The CDR3 DNA sequence: TGTGCCATCAGGCCCGTAGCCTCGAACACCGGGGACCTGTTTTTT. This chain links TRBV10-3 with TRBJ2-2, with D perhaps assigned TRBD1 or TRBD2 (5 bases each). Germline loops: CDR1 ENHRY, CDR2 SYGVKD. The CDR3 extends over 15 amino acids.